This note documents a single T cell receptor beta chain sequence. What it binds is unknown. This sample is part of a study of graft-versus-host responses after intestinal transplantation. Background on the study: Each of the recipients got a multivisceral, liver-intestinal, or isolated intestinal transplant. Overall study results and limits: Some GvH clones appeared in ileal mucosa or blood before recipient bone marrow. HvG clone declines early post-transplant were associated with peak circulating GvH levels.

Clones were read by immunoSEQ multiplex PCR, and TCRdb kept only the in-frame ones, dropping some. This sample yields 35,000 to 45,000 clones, of which 85% to 90% are seen a single time; over 6% belongs to the top ten. The trim removed 3 bases at V and 4 bases at J, leaving 4 bases unmatched. This CDR3 spans 15 amino acids. Germline CDR1 and CDR2: SGHNT and YYREEE (reference sequence). The TCR comes from a human patient who received an intestinal transplant, so some T cells may come from the graft donor. The rearrangement links TRBV5-4 to TRBJ2-1, with 10 bases aligning to TRBD1. Source: PBMCs, taken 260 to 280 days after transplant. CDR3: CASSSGQGTYNEQFF. The CDR3 DNA follows: TGTGCCAGCAGCTCGGGACAGGGGACTTACAATGAGCAGTTCTTC.